This TCR beta chain is from a study of blood T cell repertoires in COVID-19. The overall study: Nucleic acid was either cDNA or gDNA, and it came from T cells, B-cell-depleted T cells, or PBMCs.

The V gene's germline CDR1 is SGHTA and CDR2 FQGTGA. There are 16 residues in the CDR3. V gave up 3 bases and J gave up 4 bases; unmatched junction bases: 9. Self-reported history from a screening survey and questionnaire set each donor's cohort. Resolution of symptoms, clearance, or two negative PCRs was present in recovered Cohort 3 donors. Per the original data handling: Amplification with reference gene primers provided the estimates of nucleated cell counts. Only in-frame clones appear in the TCRdb table, and some are missing; sequencing was by immunoSEQ multiplex PCR. V, J and clone size were drawn from that table, and D and trimming were deduced from the DNA. The sample has about 180,000 clones; approximately 82% are singletons.

The TCR originated in a woman aged 50 to 60 who had recovered from COVID-19. The V and J genes are TRBV7-3 and TRBJ2-3, with 8 bases fitting TRBD1. The sample consisted of PBMCs or T cells enriched from blood (not recorded which). Written as DNA, the CDR3 is TGTGCCAGCAGCTTCGGACAGGGTCAAGGCGCAGATACGCAGTATTTT. Its protein is CASSFGQGQGADTQYF.